Each of the 26 T cell receptor beta chains below was sequenced from the same sample in a study of blood T cell repertoires in COVID-19. Here immunoSEQ multiplex PCR was the method, and the copy in TCRdb shows in-frame clones only, minus some. This sample yields 100,000 to 150,000 clones, of which almost 70% are seen a single time; 1.5% to 2% belongs to the top ten. Source material: peripheral blood. The receptors originated from a woman aged 70-85 years with acute or convalescent COVID-19.

This clone was seen a handful of times. V and J are TRBV5-1 and TRBJ2-2; 13 bases map to TRBD2. V lost 1 base, J lost 6 bases, and 3 bases stayed unmatched. Per germline, CDR1 SGHRS and CDR2 YFSETQ. This CDR3 comprises 16 residues. The CDR3 reads CASSLQLAGGAGELFF. CDR3 nucleotide sequence: TGCGCCAGCAGCTTGCAACTAGCGGGAGGGGCCGGGGAGCTGTTTTTT.

This chain links TRBV5-6 with TRBJ1-5; no reliable D call. Trimming stripped 0 bases from V and 9 bases from J, with 7 bases between. Germline assignment: CDR1 SGHDT and CDR2 YYEEEE. The CDR3 extends over 12 amino acids. The chain's CDR3 is CASSLASGPQHF. The DNA for the CDR3 is TGTGCCAGCAGCTTGGCCTCGGGGCCCCAGCATTTT.

This clone was seen only a few times. The rearrangement joins TRBV27 to TRBJ2-2; perhaps TRBD1 as D (7 bases). Per germline, CDR1 MNHEY and CDR2 SMNVEV (reference sequence). CDR3 length equals 16 residues. The germline V and J ends were trimmed by 1 base and 9 bases, with 18 bases remaining between them. CDR3 protein: CASSLWRDSSSRELFF. DNA for the CDR3: TGTGCCAGCAGTTTATGGCGGGACAGCTCCTCCCGGGAGCTGTTTTTT.

The chain has TRBV19 and TRBJ2-7; tentative D call: TRBD1 (6 bases). Trimming stripped 2 bases from V and 0 bases from J, with 8 bases between. The CDR3 is made up of 14 amino acids. In germline, CDR1 is LNHDA, CDR2 SQIVND (reference sequence). For the CDR3, the DNA is TGTGCCAGTAGTATAAGGACAGTCTCCTACGAGCAGTACTTC. Translating gives CASSIRTVSYEQYF. Full variable domain (remainder filled in from reference TRBV19 and TRBJ2-7): DGGITQSPKYLFRKEGQNVTLSCEQNLNHDAMYWYRQDPGQGLRLIYYSQIVNDFQKGDIAEGYSVSREKKESFPLTVTSAQKNPTAFYLCASSIRTVSYEQYFGPGTRLTVT.

The chain links TRBV5-5 to TRBJ1-1; D ambiguous. V lost 0 bases, J lost 0 bases, and 6 bases lay in between. The CDR3 has 14 amino acids. Germline CDR1 reads SGHKS; CDR2 reads YYEKEE (reference sequence). The CDR3 region has the DNA TGTGCCAGCAGCTTGGTACATATGAACACTGAAGCTTTCTTT. It is translated as CASSLVHMNTEAFF. The full variable domain, its missing parts supplied by reference TRBV5-5 and TRBJ1-1, is DAGVTQSPTHLIKTRGQQVTLRCSPISGHKSVSWYQQVLGQGPQFIFQYYEKEERGRGNFPDRFSARQFPNYSSELNVNALLLGDSALYLCASSLVHMNTEAFFGQGTRLTVV.

The V gene is TRBV5-8, the J gene TRBJ2-5, with D possibly TRBD1 on 6 matching bases. The germline gives CDR1 SGHTS, CDR2 YDEGEE. The germline V and J ends were trimmed by 1 base and 1 base, with 14 bases remaining between them. This CDR3 has 16 amino acids. CDR3 in amino acids: CASSLYIGGGQETQYF. CDR3 DNA sequence: TGTGCCAGCAGCTTGTATATAGGGGGTGGCCAAGAGACCCAGTACTTC.

The chain employs TRBV2 and TRBJ2-1; 15 nucleotides agree with TRBD2. V lost 1 base to trimming and J lost 8 bases; unmatched junction nucleotides: 3. CDR1 and CDR2 (germline): SNHLY, FYNNEI. This CDR3 has 16 residues. The CDR3 DNA reads TGTGCCAGCAGTGAAGGGACTAGCGGGAGGGTGGATGAGCAGTTCTTC. Its translation is CASSEGTSGRVDEQFF.

This sequence joins TRBV9 and TRBJ2-7, with TRBD1 identical over 9 bases. V was clipped by 2 bases and J by 4 bases; unmatched bases: 4. The length of the CDR3 is 14 residues. Per germline, CDR1 SGDLS and CDR2 YYNGEE. The CDR3 nucleotides read TGTGCCAGCAGCGTTTCGGGACAGGGATACGAGCAGTACTTC. Amino acids: CASSVSGQGYEQYF.

The chain couples TRBV18 to TRBJ2-7; D gene unclear. V shed 0 bases and J shed 5 bases, with 8 bases lying between them. The CDR3 length is 13 residues. Germline loops: CDR1 KGHSH, CDR2 LQKENI. The CDR3 here is CASSPPSVNEQYF. CDR3 coding DNA: TGTGCCAGCTCACCACCGTCGGTTAACGAGCAGTACTTC.

J is TRBJ1-3 and V is TRBV10-3; TRBD1 agrees at 9 bases. Germline CDR1 is ENHRY and CDR2 is SYGVKD. V gave up 7 bases and J gave up 0 bases; unmatched junction bases: 10. The CDR3 runs to 17 residues. The CDR3 here is CAINPGTGISSGNTIYF. In DNA, the CDR3 is TGTGCCATCAATCCCGGGACAGGGATCAGCTCTGGAAACACCATATATTTT.

This chain joins TRBV14 and TRBJ2-1; 10 bases are shared with TRBD2. With 5 bases clipped from V and 2 bases from J, the junction kept 6 bases outside the gene matches. This CDR3 is 16 amino acids long. In germline, CDR1 is SGHDN, CDR2 FVKESK. The CDR3 reads CASSTLAGVTYNEQFF. The CDR3 DNA reads as TGTGCCAGCAGCACCCTAGCGGGAGTTACCTACAATGAGCAGTTCTTC.

The chain joins TRBV29-1 to TRBJ2-7; perhaps TRBD2 as D (5 bases). The CDR3 is 15 amino acids. V was cut by 0 bases and J by 0 bases, with 12 bases left in between. Germline CDR1 reads SQVTM; CDR2 reads ANQGSEA. The CDR3 coding sequence is TGCAGCGTTGAAGATCCGGTGGGGAGCTCCTACGAGCAGTACTTC. Translating it yields CSVEDPVGSSYEQYF.

The genes are TRBV6-6 and TRBJ1-1; tentatively, D is TRBD1 (5 bases). The V end was cut by 5 bases, the J end by 1 base, with 11 bases between. Germline V lookup: CDR1 MNHNY, CDR2 SVGAGI (reference sequence). There are 14 residues in the CDR3. For the CDR3, the DNA is TGTGCCAGCAGTGGCGGGGCTGAGAACACTGAAGCTTTCTTT. Translated, it gives CASSGGAENTEAFF.

The chain carries TRBV29-1 and TRBJ2-3, with D hard to call. The CDR3 extends over 13 amino acids. The germline V and J ends were trimmed by 6 bases and 4 bases, with 14 bases remaining between them. Germline CDR1 SQVTM, CDR2 ANQGSEA. DNA for the CDR3: TGCAGCGTAAACTCCCTGTCCGCAGATACGCAGTATTTT. This encodes CSVNSLSADTQYF.

This chain joins TRBV19 and TRBJ2-5; D perhaps matches TRBD1 (7 bases). The CDR3 extends over 15 amino acids. Germline V gives CDR1 LNHDA, CDR2 SQIVND (reference sequence). With 10 bases removed from V and 5 bases from J, the gap between germline ends came to 23 bases. Here the CDR3 reads CANSTPTAGGETQYF. The DNA for the CDR3 is TGTGCCAATTCCACCCCCACGGCAGGGGGGGAGACCCAGTACTTC.

The chain couples TRBV5-4 to TRBJ2-1, with a tentative D call TRBD2 (7 bases). From germline, CDR1 is SGHNT and CDR2 YYREEE (reference sequence). This CDR3 is built from 15 residues. The V and J ends lost 2 bases and 3 bases respectively, with 12 bases between them. Here the CDR3 DNA reads TGTGCCAGCAGCTTATGGGGGGGCGTCTACAATGAGCAGTTCTTC. Its protein is CASSLWGGVYNEQFF.

This clone was seen at least ten times. The V and J genes are TRBV28 and TRBJ2-7; tentative D call: TRBD1 (5 bases). V lost 8 bases, J lost 0 bases, and 8 bases lay in between. Germline V CDR1 and CDR2: MDHEN, SYDVKM. There are 12 residues in the CDR3. CDR3 DNA: TGTGCCAGCTGGACATCCTCCTACGAGCAGTACTTC. The encoded protein is CASWTSSYEQYF.

The sample holds one count of this clone. The V and J genes are TRBV6-5 and TRBJ1-2, with 9 bases aligning to TRBD1. This CDR3 spans 13 amino acids. V gave up 4 bases and J gave up 7 bases; unmatched junction bases: 4. Germline V gives CDR1 MNHEY, CDR2 SVGAGI. CDR3 region: CASSSTGGGGYTF. Here the CDR3 DNA reads TGTGCCAGCAGTTCGACAGGGGGTGGTGGCTACACCTTC.

In this sample, this clone turned up a few times. This rearrangement joins TRBV5-1 to TRBJ1-4; 7 bases map to TRBD1. Germline CDR1 SGHRS, CDR2 YFSETQ. Losses at the gene ends were 5 bases for V and 4 bases for J; bases not matched to a gene: 5. The CDR3 is 14 amino acids. The CDR3 DNA is TGCGCCAGCAGACAGGGGCCCTATAATGAAAAACTGTTTTTT. Translated: CASRQGPYNEKLFF. Looking up the rest from reference TRBV5-1 and TRBJ1-4 gives the full variable domain: KAGVTQTPRYLIKTRGQQVTLSCSPISGHRSVSWYQQTPGQGLQFLFEYFSETQRNKGNFPGRFSGRQFSNSRSEMNVSTLELGDSALYLCASRQGPYNEKLFFGSGTQLSVL.

This chain links TRBV27 with TRBJ2-1; TRBD1 matches at 9 bases. The J segment lost 9 bases and the V segment lost 6 bases, leaving 12 bases of the junction unmatched. CDR1 is MNHEY, CDR2 SMNVEV, per germline (reference sequence). This CDR3 has 15 amino acids. The CDR3 reads CASSGSGQGHSEQFF. CDR3 bases: TGTGCCAGCAGCGGGTCGGGACAGGGACACAGTGAGCAGTTCTTC.

This chain joins TRBV4-1 and TRBJ1-5, with TRBD1 as a possible D gene (5 bases). Trimming cost V 0 bases and J 9 bases, with 15 bases left between them. The CDR3 runs 15 residues. Per the germline V gene, CDR1 is MGHRA and CDR2 is YSYEKL. The CDR3 DNA sequence: TGCGCCAGCAGCCAAGAAACGGACAACCCGGGGCCCCAGCATTTT. Its protein product is CASSQETDNPGPQHF.

The rearrangement links TRBV6-5 to TRBJ2-7; the D gene is possibly TRBD2 (6 bases). Between the trimmed V and J ends, which lost 6 bases and 4 bases, there was a span of 7 bases. CDR1 is MNHEY, CDR2 SVGAGI, per germline. The CDR3 covers 11 residues. This CDR3 reads CASREGYEQYF. The CDR3 region has the DNA TGTGCCAGCAGGGAGGGGTACGAGCAGTACTTC.

The chain uses TRBV10-2 and TRBJ1-2, with 8 bases identical to TRBD1. The V segment lost 5 bases and the J segment 4 bases; nucleotides outside the gene matches: 6. The CDR3 runs to 14 residues. Germline assignment: CDR1 WSHSY and CDR2 SAAADI. The CDR3 protein is CASSSDRGVYGYTF. The CDR3 bases are TGCGCCAGCAGTTCAGACAGGGGAGTCTATGGCTACACCTTC.

The chain links TRBV11-2 to TRBJ2-2, with 10 bases lining up with TRBD1. The CDR3 covers 15 residues. The V gene end was trimmed by 6 bases and the J gene end by 7 bases; junction bases not matched to a gene: 8. Per the germline V gene, CDR1 is SGHAT and CDR2 is FQNNGV. The CDR3 loop is CASRRPGQGRGELFF. CDR3 coding DNA: TGTGCCAGCAGACGACCGGGACAGGGGCGCGGGGAGCTGTTTTTT.

In this sample, this clone turned up a few times. The rearrangement links TRBV29-1 to TRBJ2-5; TRBD1 agrees at 7 bases. Germline-derived CDR1 and CDR2 are SQVTM and ANQGSEA. The CDR3 extends over 15 amino acids. With V trimmed by 6 bases and J by 4 bases, 14 bases remained unmatched. The CDR3 protein is CSVQGESGWAETQYF. CDR3 DNA sequence: TGCAGCGTGCAGGGGGAGAGTGGATGGGCAGAGACCCAGTACTTC.

This clone was detected once. V gene TRBV5-6 combines with J gene TRBJ1-2; D is unresolved. The CDR3 consists of 13 residues. CDR1 is SGHDT, CDR2 YYEEEE, per germline. Trimming left V 6 bases short and J 1 base short, with 10 bases between. The CDR3 region is CASTREVNYGYTF. Here the CDR3 DNA reads TGTGCCAGCACTCGAGAGGTTAACTATGGCTACACCTTC.